The 14 T cell receptor beta chains below all came from one sample that was sequenced in a study of cytomegalovirus exposure and HLA in healthy donors. The PCR ran on 60 Vbeta and 13 Jbeta primers. Here immunoSEQ multiplex PCR was the method, and the copy in TCRdb shows in-frame clones only, minus some. The data show roughly 180,000 clones, with 65% to 85% seen just once and about 3% held by the top ten. Specimen: PBMCs. The origin of the receptors is a female donor in good health and CMV-seronegative.

In this sample, this clone turned up a few times. The chain is built from TRBV7-9 and TRBJ2-7; possibly TRBD2 for D (5 bases). Trimming left V 7 bases short and J 1 base short, with 17 bases between. Germline CDR1 reads SEHNR; CDR2 reads FQNEAQ (reference sequence). The CDR3 has 15 amino acids. CDR3 DNA sequence: TGTGCCAGCACGCGCGACGCGGGTGCTTCCTACGAGCAGTACTTC. It encodes CASTRDAGASYEQYF. The entire variable domain, with the rest obtained from reference TRBV7-9 and TRBJ2-7, is as follows: DTGVSQNPRHKITKRGQNVTFRCDPISEHNRLYWYRQTLGQGPEFLTYFQNEAQLEKSRLLSDRFSAERPKGSFSTLEIQRTEQGDSAMYLCASTRDAGASYEQYFGPGTRLTVT.

The chain recombines TRBV7-3 with TRBJ2-3; 13 bases fit TRBD2. With V trimmed by 5 bases and J by 4 bases, 0 bases remained unmatched. CDR3 length: 14 residues. The germline V gene has CDR1 SGHTA and CDR2 FQGTGA. CDR3 coding DNA: TGTGCCAGCAGCACTAGCGGGGGGGCAGATACGCAGTATTTT. This gives the protein CASSTSGGADTQYF.

This chain connects TRBV21-1 to TRBJ2-1; TRBD1, the table's D call, lacks a check against the DNA. TRBV21-1 is a documented pseudogene. This CDR3 comprises 14 residues. CDR3 sequence reads: CASSTGQFHGEQFF. DNA of the CDR3: TGTGCCAGCAGCACCGGACAGTTTCACGGTGAGCAGTTCTTC.

The table lists this clone with a few counts. This chain joins TRBV7-3 and TRBJ2-1; 11 positions agree with TRBD1. This CDR3 is 13 amino acids long. Germline loops: CDR1 SGHTA, CDR2 FQGTGA. V lost 8 bases to trimming and J lost 10 bases; unmatched junction nucleotides: 7. The CDR3 DNA is TGTGCCAGCGGGACAGGGGGGTCAGGCGAGCAGTTCTTC. Its protein is CASGTGGSGEQFF.

The chain recombines TRBV5-4 with TRBJ2-7; D possibly corresponds to TRBD1 (6 bases). The CDR3 spans 13 residues. Germline V gene lookup returns CDR1 SGHNT and CDR2 YYREEE (reference sequence). V lost 0 bases, J lost 5 bases, and 9 bases lay in between. In nucleotides, the CDR3 is TGTGCCAGCAGCTTGGTACAGGGCCACGAGCAGTACTTC. It codes for CASSLVQGHEQYF.

This rearrangement joins TRBV9 to TRBJ2-7; D is undetermined. CDR3 size: 12 residues. Trimming shortened V by 3 bases and J by 3 bases, and 7 bases separated the two germline ends. Germline V CDR1 and CDR2: SGDLS, YYNGEE. In nucleotides, the CDR3 is TGTGCCAGCAGCGGAGACAACTACGAGCAGTACTTC. It specifies CASSGDNYEQYF.

V usage is TRBV19 and J usage is TRBJ2-3, with D maybe TRBD2 (6 bases). Germline V gives CDR1 LNHDA, CDR2 SQIVND (reference sequence). Trimming pared 2 bases from V and 2 bases from J, leaving 11 bases between. This CDR3 has 15 residues. The CDR3 DNA sequence: TGTGCCAGTAGTATACGGTTAGCGGCCACAGATACGCAGTATTTT. This gives the protein CASSIRLAATDTQYF.

This clone has a single count. This chain links TRBV4-1 with TRBJ2-5; perhaps TRBD2 as D (6 bases). V was shortened by 1 base and J by 4 bases, with 10 bases between the two germline ends. The germline V gene encodes CDR1 MGHRA and CDR2 YSYEKL. The CDR3 is 14 residues long. CDR3 coding DNA: TGCGCCAGCAGCCAAGGAGACGGGAGAGAGACCCAGTACTTC. Amino acid sequence: CASSQGDGRETQYF.

In its sample, this clone was seen a few times. The V and J genes are TRBV27 and TRBJ2-7, with 10 bases fitting TRBD1. CDR1 is MNHEY and CDR2 is SMNVEV in the germline V gene (reference sequence). CDR3 length equals 15 residues. The V segment lost 4 bases and the J segment 7 bases; nucleotides outside the gene matches: 10. The CDR3 reads CASSSTGTGAWEQYF. CDR3 nucleotide sequence: TGTGCCAGCAGTTCTACCGGGACAGGGGCCTGGGAGCAGTACTTC.

The chain joins TRBV29-1 to TRBJ1-1, with unresolved D. The V and J ends lost 5 bases and 5 bases respectively, with 15 bases between them. CDR3 length: 13 residues. From germline, CDR1 is SQVTM and CDR2 ANQGSEA. DNA of the CDR3: TGCAGCGTTATGAGGGTTGAAAGGACTGAAGCTTTCTTT. This gives the protein CSVMRVERTEAFF.

CDR3 protein: CASSLDETEAFF. The CDR3 DNA follows: TGTGCCAGCAGCTTAGACGAGACTGAAGCTTTCTTT. The chain joins TRBV11-2 to TRBJ1-1; D unclear. V lost 0 bases and J 5 bases, leaving 4 bases between the germline ends. The CDR3 has 12 residues. Germline CDR1 is SGHAT and CDR2 is FQNNGV. The full variable domain, with the rest looked up from reference TRBV11-2 and TRBJ1-1, is EAGVAQSPRYKIIEKRQSVAFWCNPISGHATLYWYQQILGQGPKLLIQFQNNGVVDDSQLPKDRFSAERLKGVDSTLKIQPAKLEDSAVYLCASSLDETEAFFGQGTRLTVV.

This rearrangement joins TRBV2 to TRBJ2-3, with D perhaps TRBD1 (5 bases). The CDR3 sequence is 15 residues long. Deletions cut 5 bases from V and 3 bases from J, with 15 bases between. Germline V gene data show CDR1 as SNHLY and CDR2 as FYNNEI. This chain's CDR3 is CASSLSGLSTDTQYF. The DNA of the CDR3 is TGTGCCAGCAGTTTGTCAGGGTTATCAACAGATACGCAGTATTTT.

The chain links TRBV2 to TRBJ2-5; possibly TRBD1 for D (7 bases). Deletions cut 4 bases from V and 7 bases from J, with 19 bases between. The CDR3 has 15 amino acids. In germline, CDR1 is SNHLY, CDR2 FYNNEI. CDR3 sequence reads: CASSGRQGLVWTQYF. DNA for the CDR3: TGTGCCAGCAGTGGTAGACAGGGACTGGTATGGACCCAGTACTTC.

The chain links TRBV7-2 to TRBJ2-5; 9 bases are a match to TRBD1. The V gene end was trimmed by 5 bases and the J gene end by 3 bases; junction bases not matched to a gene: 16. The CDR3 runs 18 residues. The V gene's germline CDR1 is SGHTA and CDR2 FQGNSA. Here the CDR3 DNA reads TGTGCCAGCAGCCCTAGGCCCGGGACAGGGTTTCTTAAAGAGACCCAGTACTTC. Protein sequence: CASSPRPGTGFLKETQYF. The whole variable domain, remainder taken from reference TRBV7-2 and TRBJ2-5, is GAGVSQSPSNKVTEKGKDVELRCDPISGHTALYWYRQSLGQGLEFLIYFQGNSAPDKSGLPSDRFSAERTGGSVSTLTIQRTQQEDSAVYLCASSPRPGTGFLKETQYFGPGTRLLVL.